The present entry profiles one T cell receptor beta chain with its context. This sample stems from a study of cytomegalovirus exposure and HLA in healthy donors. The PCR used 60 Vbeta and 13 Jbeta primers. Sequencing used immunoSEQ multiplex PCR; TCRdb keeps in-frame clones, though not all of them. Among 150,000 to 200,000 clones listed, approximately 80% were seen once. There are 16 residues in the CDR3. Trimming cost V 3 bases and J 2 bases, with 17 bases left between them. Germline V gives CDR1 LNHDA, CDR2 SQIVND (reference sequence). This TCR was recovered from a woman aged 18-29 years in good health and CMV-seronegative. The chain uses TRBV19 and TRBJ2-7; D is possibly TRBD2 (5 bases). Sequencing was performed on PBMCs. In DNA, the CDR3 is TGTGCCAGTAGTATTGCAGTGGCGGGCTCCACCTACGAGCAGTACTTC. It specifies CASSIAVAGSTYEQYF. The complete variable domain, with remaining parts taken from reference TRBV19 and TRBJ2-7, reads DGGITQSPKYLFRKEGQNVTLSCEQNLNHDAMYWYRQDPGQGLRLIYYSQIVNDFQKGDIAEGYSVSREKKESFPLTVTSAQKNPTAFYLCASSIAVAGSTYEQYFGPGTRLTVT.